Shown below are 22 T cell receptor beta chains from a single sample sequenced in a study of T cell changes during pregnancy in multiple sclerosis. Produced via immunoSEQ multiplex PCR; TCRdb's table is partial and in-frame only. Here the sample spans about 70,000 clones, more than 80% being singletons. The sample consisted of peripheral blood, taken in the second trimester of pregnancy. Source of these receptors: a female donor in good health, enrolled as a control in a pregnancy study.

The rearrangement joins TRBV4-2 to TRBJ2-7, with a weak D call TRBD1 (6 bases). The CDR3 length is 15 residues. V gave up 0 bases and J gave up 2 bases, with 11 bases separating them. The V gene's germline CDR1 is LGHNA and CDR2 YNFKEQ. CDR3 in DNA: TGTGCCAGCAGCCAAGACAGGGGATCCCCCTACGAGCAGTACTTC. This encodes CASSQDRGSPYEQYF.

This clone was seen only once. The rearrangement joins TRBV28 to TRBJ1-6; 9 positions match TRBD1. The CDR3 extends over 18 amino acids. CDR1 MDHEN and CDR2 SYDVKM come from the germline V gene. V lost 6 bases and J lost 0; bases outside the gene matches: 9. CDR3 nucleotide sequence: TGTGCCAGCAGGCCGGGACAGGGAACGAGCTCCTATAATTCACCCCTCCACTTT. Translating it yields CASRPGQGTSSYNSPLHF. The full variable domain, in which reference TRBV28 and TRBJ1-6 provide the parts outside the CDR3, is DVKVTQSSRYLVKRTGEKVFLECVQDMDHENMFWYRQDPGLGLRLIYFSYDVKMKEKGDIPEGYSVSREKKERFSLILESASTNQTSMYLCASRPGQGTSSYNSPLHFGNGTRLTVT.

The J gene is TRBJ2-7, the V gene TRBV6-1; TRBD1 matches at 9 bases. The CDR3 length is 16 residues. Germline assignment: CDR1 MNHNS and CDR2 SASEGT. V trimming: 3 bases; J trimming: 5 bases; junction bases outside the gene matches: 11. The CDR3: CASSDPSRDRENEQYF. CDR3 nucleotide sequence: TGTGCCAGCAGTGACCCGAGTCGGGACAGGGAAAACGAGCAGTACTTC.

CDR3 DNA: TGTGCCAGTAGTCTCCTTCAGTCGAACACTGAAGCTTTCTTT. Its translation: CASSLLQSNTEAFF. The chain carries TRBV19 and TRBJ1-1; D is undetermined. This CDR3 contains 14 residues. Germline V gives CDR1 LNHDA, CDR2 SQIVND (reference sequence). V dropped 5 bases and J dropped 1 base, with 11 bases sitting between them.

This chain uses TRBV10-3 with TRBJ1-6; TRBD1 aligns across 10 bases. The CDR3 consists of 17 residues. Germline V lookup: CDR1 ENHRY, CDR2 SYGVKD. V lost 4 bases, J lost 1 base, and 4 bases stayed unmatched. This CDR3 reads CAISGGGQGSYNSPLHF. The DNA of the CDR3 is TGTGCCATCAGTGGGGGGGGACAGGGGTCCTATAATTCACCCCTCCACTTT.

The J gene is TRBJ2-5, the V gene TRBV27; D possibly corresponds to TRBD2 (6 bases). This CDR3 is 16 amino acids long. Trimming removed 5 bases from V and 5 bases from J, with 21 bases in between. CDR1 and CDR2 (germline): MNHEY, SMNVEV (reference sequence). The CDR3 sequence: CASSRILELAGETQYF. CDR3 DNA: TGTGCCAGCAGTCGCATCCTCGAACTAGCCGGGGAGACCCAGTACTTC.

This rearrangement joins TRBV7-2 to TRBJ2-3, with TRBD2 identical over 12 bases. The CDR3 loop spans 17 amino acids. Germline loops: CDR1 SGHTA, CDR2 FQGNSA. Losses at the gene ends were 5 bases for V and 1 base for J; bases not matched to a gene: 7. CDR3 nucleotides: TGTGCCAGCAGCCTCCGGACTAGCGGGGAGGGCACAGATACGCAGTATTTT. Translated, it gives CASSLRTSGEGTDTQYF. Complete variable domain (other parts from reference TRBV7-2 and TRBJ2-3): GAGVSQSPSNKVTEKGKDVELRCDPISGHTALYWYRQSLGQGLEFLIYFQGNSAPDKSGLPSDRFSAERTGGSVSTLTIQRTQQEDSAVYLCASSLRTSGEGTDTQYFGPGTRLTVL.

V is TRBV7-2 and J is TRBJ1-2; D possibly corresponds to TRBD1 (6 bases). V dropped 4 bases and J dropped 6 bases, with 15 bases sitting between them. Germline V gene data show CDR1 as SGHTA and CDR2 as FQGNSA. This CDR3 has 14 residues. The CDR3 DNA reads as TGTGCCAGCAGCTACGGCCGGGGGGGCGATGGCTACACCTTC. It encodes CASSYGRGGDGYTF.

The chain joins TRBV4-3 to TRBJ2-5; TRBD1 might be the D (5 bases). Germline assignment: CDR1 LGHNA and CDR2 YSLEER. This CDR3 has 13 residues. V shed 4 bases and J shed 3 bases, with 9 bases lying between them. The chain's CDR3 is CASSRRQKETQYF. In DNA, the CDR3 is TGCGCCAGCAGCCGTAGACAGAAAGAGACCCAGTACTTC.

V usage is TRBV10-3 and J usage is TRBJ2-7; 10 bases are shared with TRBD2. The germline V gene has CDR1 ENHRY and CDR2 SYGVKD. V shed 0 bases, J shed 5 bases, and the junction held 7 bases outside the gene matches. CDR3 length: 16 amino acids. The DNA for the CDR3 is TGTGCCATCAGTGAGTCGATCGGGACTAGCGACCACGAGCAGTACTTC. Translated: CAISESIGTSDHEQYF.

The chain has TRBV28 and TRBJ1-3; TRBD1 is a possible D gene (5 bases). The CDR3 length is 15 residues. Trimming stripped 2 bases from V and 0 bases from J, with 8 bases between. Looked up from germline, CDR1 is MDHEN and CDR2 is SYDVKM. CDR3 coding DNA: TGTGCCAGCAGTTTAAAGGGGTCCTCTGGAAACACCATATATTTT. Translating it yields CASSLKGSSGNTIYF.

This clone appeared once. The chain has TRBV7-9 and TRBJ2-2; no clear D gene. The V and J ends lost 6 bases and 1 base respectively, with 6 bases between them. The CDR3 covers 13 residues. CDR1 is SEHNR and CDR2 is FQNEAQ in the germline V gene (reference sequence). This CDR3 reads CASSGQNTGELFF. The CDR3, as DNA: TGTGCCAGCAGTGGGCAGAACACCGGGGAGCTGTTTTTT.

V and J are TRBV2 and TRBJ1-3; 7 nucleotides agree with TRBD1. V lost 5 bases, J lost 0 bases, and 4 bases stayed unmatched. The CDR3 loop spans 15 amino acids. Per the germline V gene, CDR1 is SNHLY and CDR2 is FYNNEI. The CDR3 here is CASSLDRTSGNTIYF. The CDR3 coding sequence is TGTGCCAGCAGTTTGGACAGGACCTCTGGAAACACCATATATTTT.

The genes are TRBV6-5 and TRBJ2-7; 10 nucleotides agree with TRBD1. Germline CDR1 MNHEY, CDR2 SVGAGI. The CDR3 runs to 15 residues. With V trimmed by 10 bases and J by 5 bases, 14 bases remained unmatched. The CDR3 DNA reads TGTGCCACCCCCGCCAGGGGACAGGGGTACGACGAGCAGTACTTC. Its protein product is CATPARGQGYDEQYF.

This clone was observed once. V gene TRBV19 combines with J gene TRBJ1-1; 7 bases line up with TRBD1. J lost 3 bases, V lost 8 bases, and 15 bases had no gene match. The CDR3 has 16 amino acids. In germline, CDR1 is LNHDA, CDR2 SQIVND (reference sequence). The CDR3 DNA sequence: TGTGCCAGTGGAAGAACAGGGGACCCCTCCCACACTGAAGCTTTCTTT. Protein sequence: CASGRTGDPSHTEAFF.

The chain couples TRBV7-2 to TRBJ2-7; 8 positions agree with TRBD1. Per the germline V gene, CDR1 is SGHTA and CDR2 is FQGNSA. The CDR3 sequence is 13 residues long. The V and J ends lost 5 bases and 2 bases, in that order; junction bases with no gene match: 2. The chain's CDR3 is CASSQDRAYEQYF. CDR3 DNA sequence: TGTGCCAGCAGCCAGGACAGGGCCTACGAGCAGTACTTC.

J is TRBJ1-6 and V is TRBV5-1; TRBD1 matches 7 bases. The CDR3 runs to 14 residues. V trimming: 5 bases; J trimming: 5 bases; junction bases outside the gene matches: 4. Germline assignment: CDR1 SGHRS and CDR2 YFSETQ. CDR3 coding DNA: TGCGCCAGCAGGGGGACAGCCAATAATTCACCCCTCCACTTT. This translates into CASRGTANNSPLHF.

The CDR3 spells CASSRRGTAGQETQYF. CDR3 nucleotide sequence: TGTGCCAGCAGCCGAAGAGGTACTGCGGGCCAAGAGACCCAGTACTTC. The chain recombines TRBV11-2 with TRBJ2-5; D is possibly TRBD2 (5 bases). The CDR3 runs 16 residues. V lost 5 bases, J lost 1 base, and 17 bases lay in between. The germline V gene encodes CDR1 SGHAT and CDR2 FQNNGV.

The V gene is TRBV5-1, the J gene TRBJ2-7; 8 bases map to TRBD1. Germline assignment: CDR1 SGHRS and CDR2 YFSETQ. Losses at the gene ends were 5 bases for V and 0 bases for J; bases not matched to a gene: 4. This CDR3 spans 14 amino acids. The CDR3 here is CASSRQGSSYEQYF. CDR3 bases: TGCGCCAGCAGTCGACAGGGGAGCTCCTACGAGCAGTACTTC.

The chain uses TRBV7-9 and TRBJ2-6; possibly TRBD1 for D (5 bases). Looked up from germline, CDR1 is SEHNR and CDR2 is FQNEAQ (reference sequence). Trimming cost V 2 bases and J 0 bases, with 8 bases left between them. CDR3 size: 16 residues. The CDR3 sequence is CASSLQGISGANVLTF. The CDR3, as DNA: TGTGCCAGCAGCTTACAGGGTATCTCTGGGGCCAACGTCCTGACTTTC. Based on the CDR3 plus reference TRBV7-9 and TRBJ2-6, the full variable domain is DTGVSQNPRHKITKRGQNVTFRCDPISEHNRLYWYRQTLGQGPEFLTYFQNEAQLEKSRLLSDRFSAERPKGSFSTLEIQRTEQGDSAMYLCASSLQGISGANVLTFGAGSRLTVL.

The chain carries TRBV5-6 and TRBJ2-7; D is possibly TRBD2 (5 bases). This CDR3 contains 12 residues. Trimming shortened V by 3 bases and J by 7 bases, and 11 bases separated the two germline ends. CDR1 is SGHDT and CDR2 is YYEEEE in the germline V gene. This CDR3 reads CASSSDFLEQYF. The CDR3 DNA is TGTGCCAGCAGCTCGGACTTCCTGGAGCAGTACTTC.

A single count supports this clone. Here the CDR3 reads CASSLWVGQQYF. The CDR3 DNA reads TGTGCCAGCAGCTTATGGGTGGGGCAGCAGTATTTT. The V call is TRBV7-8, the J call TRBJ2-3; TRBD1 might be the D (5 bases). V was shortened by 2 bases and J by 11 bases, with 11 bases between the two germline ends. Looked up from germline, CDR1 is SGHVS and CDR2 is FQNEAQ. The CDR3 has 12 amino acids.